These 19 T cell receptor beta chains came from one sample sequenced in a study of blood T cell repertoires in COVID-19. TCRdb's table, derived via immunoSEQ multiplex PCR, lists solely in-frame clones and lacks some. Counted here are nearly 200,000 clones, around 82% occurring once; the ten biggest clones make up around 7%. Sequencing used PBMCs or T cells enriched from blood (not recorded which). Receptors were obtained from a man aged 35 to 55 who had recovered from COVID-19.

The rearrangement links TRBV6-2 or TRBV6-3 to TRBJ2-7, with D perhaps matching TRBD1 (6 bases). V lost 6 bases and J lost 3, with 12 bases in between. CDR1 and CDR2 (germline): MNHEY, SVGEGT. The CDR3 sequence is 13 residues long. The CDR3 loop is CASSPTGFYEQYF. CDR3 bases: TGTGCCAGCAGCCCGACAGGATTCTACGAGCAGTACTTC.

This clone was seen only once. The CDR3, as DNA: TGTGCCAGTACCCCGTCGAGAGGGTTCGCCCAGGACCGCCTTCAGGTTTATGGCTACACCTTC. The encoded protein is CASTPSRGFAQDRLQVYGYTF. This chain joins TRBV19 and TRBJ1-2; D uncertain. V dropped 7 bases and J dropped 5 bases, with 38 bases sitting between them. From germline, CDR1 is LNHDA and CDR2 SQIVND (reference sequence). This CDR3 region has 21 residues.

This clone was picked up a small number of times. The rearrangement links TRBV11-2 to TRBJ1-1; the match to TRBD1 covers 9 bases. Germline V lookup: CDR1 SGHAT, CDR2 FQNNGV. This CDR3 is 16 amino acids long. The V segment lost 0 bases and the J segment 6 bases; nucleotides outside the gene matches: 8. CDR3: CASSLEGQGLGAEAFF. DNA of the CDR3: TGTGCCAGCAGCTTAGAGGGACAGGGTTTAGGGGCTGAAGCTTTCTTT.

The chain employs TRBV6-2 or TRBV6-3 and TRBJ2-7; D is unclear. With 6 bases removed from V and 3 bases from J, the gap between germline ends came to 9 bases. This CDR3 contains 12 residues. Germline-derived CDR1 and CDR2 are MNHEY and SVGEGT. The CDR3 nucleotides read TGTGCCAGCAGCCCTGCGATCTACGAGCAGTACTTC. Its protein product is CASSPAIYEQYF.

The CDR3 bases are TGTGCCAGTAGCGGGACAGGGGCTTCACCCCTCCACTTT. Amino acid sequence: CASSGTGASPLHF. The chain has TRBV19 and TRBJ1-6; 10 bases map to TRBD1. Trimming removed 6 bases from V and 9 bases from J; junction bases left unmatched: 2. The CDR3 extends over 13 amino acids. CDR1 is LNHDA and CDR2 is SQIVND in the germline V gene (reference sequence).

This clone was found a few times. This chain joins TRBV5-6 and TRBJ1-2; 9 nucleotides agree with TRBD1. The trim removed 3 bases at V and 7 bases at J, leaving 13 bases unmatched. There are 16 residues in the CDR3. The germline V gene has CDR1 SGHDT and CDR2 YYEEEE. DNA of the CDR3: TGTGCCAGCAGCTCTACCCCGGGACAGGGCCTAGTTGGCTACACCTTC. It codes for CASSSTPGQGLVGYTF.

This clone appeared a few times. V gene TRBV2 combines with J gene TRBJ1-4; TRBD1 is a possible D gene (6 bases). Trimming took 4 bases from V and 6 from J, leaving 12 bases between them. Germline V gene lookup returns CDR1 SNHLY and CDR2 FYNNEI. The CDR3 has 14 residues. CDR3 coding DNA: TGTGCCAGCAGTGGGGGGCAGGGGTATGAAAAACTGTTTTTT. Amino acid sequence: CASSGGQGYEKLFF.

The chain joins TRBV10-3 to TRBJ2-2; 9 bases map to TRBD2. The germline V gene encodes CDR1 ENHRY and CDR2 SYGVKD. The CDR3 covers 18 residues. The V and J ends lost 8 bases and 1 base, in that order; junction bases with no gene match: 14. DNA of the CDR3: TGTGCCATCCTCAAGTCTAGCGGGGAAACCTTGAACACCGGGGAGCTGTTTTTT. This codes for CAILKSSGETLNTGELFF.

The rearrangement joins TRBV28 to TRBJ2-1; 11 positions agree with TRBD1. Germline V CDR1 and CDR2: MDHEN, SYDVKM. Trimming cost V 5 bases and J 6 bases; bases outside gene matches: 6. The CDR3 sequence is 15 residues long. CDR3 nucleotide sequence: TGTGCCAGCAGTACAACCGGGACAGGGGGCAATGAGCAGTTCTTC. As protein: CASSTTGTGGNEQFF.

The chain carries TRBV5-1 and TRBJ2-1, with 8 bases that match TRBD2. Germline V CDR1 and CDR2: SGHRS, YFSETQ. This CDR3 comprises 14 residues. With 2 bases clipped from V and 4 bases from J, the junction kept 2 bases outside the gene matches. The CDR3 region has the DNA TGCGCCAGCAGCTTAGCGGGGGCATACAATGAGCAGTTCTTC. Translated: CASSLAGAYNEQFF.

V is TRBV23-1 and J is TRBJ1-5, with 10 bases matching TRBD1. TRBV23-1 is given ORF status, its function remaining uncertain. The length of the CDR3 is 15 residues. V lost 7 bases, J lost 7 bases, and 10 bases stayed unmatched. CDR3 sequence: CASISPGQGRQPQHF. DNA of the CDR3: TGCGCCAGCATCTCACCGGGACAGGGGAGGCAGCCCCAGCATTTT.

DNA for the CDR3: TGCGCCAGCAGCCAAAGCTCCGGGGTTAATGAAAAACTGTTTTTT. Translated: CASSQSSGVNEKLFF. The chain employs TRBV4-1 and TRBJ1-4; D is unclear. Trimming removed 2 bases at V and 4 bases at J, with 11 bases between. Germline V lookup: CDR1 MGHRA, CDR2 YSYEKL. This CDR3 is 15 amino acids long.

The V call is TRBV11-3, the J call TRBJ1-1; D uncertain. V lost 2 bases and J lost 1, with 5 bases in between. Germline CDR1 reads SGHNT; CDR2 reads YENEEA. The CDR3 totals 13 residues. The CDR3 DNA reads TGTGCCAGCAGCTTATCCAGGAACACTGAAGCTTTCTTT. Protein: CASSLSRNTEAFF.

This clone was found a few times. J is TRBJ1-1 and V is TRBV10-1; D gene ambiguous. Germline CDR1 WNHNN, CDR2 SYGVQD (reference sequence). The CDR3 spans 14 residues. V gave up 0 bases and J gave up 4 bases, with 9 bases separating them. This CDR3 reads CASSESEGFTEAFF. The CDR3 coding sequence is TGCGCCAGCAGTGAGTCTGAGGGATTCACTGAAGCTTTCTTT.

The chain links TRBV3-1 (or the pseudogene TRBV3-2) to TRBJ2-2; a possible D gene is TRBD1 (7 bases). The germline V and J ends were trimmed by 1 base and 5 bases, with 14 bases remaining between them. The germline gives CDR1 LGHDT, CDR2 YNNKEL (reference sequence). The length of the CDR3 is 16 residues. For the CDR3, the DNA is TGTGCCAGCAGCCAAGGGGGCAGGGGGGCGACCGGGGAGCTGTTTTTT. Its translation is CASSQGGRGATGELFF.

V gene TRBV18 combines with J gene TRBJ1-6, with D hard to call. The V gene's germline CDR1 is KGHSH and CDR2 LQKENI. V shed 2 bases and J shed 6 bases, with 14 bases lying between them. CDR3 size: 16 residues. CDR3 nucleotide sequence: TGTGCCAGCTCACCAGAACAGCTAACAGCTAATTCACCCCTCCACTTT. Its protein product is CASSPEQLTANSPLHF.

The rearrangement joins TRBV5-6 to TRBJ1-1; D uncertain. V lost 1 base and J 5 bases, leaving 3 bases between the germline ends. Per the germline V gene, CDR1 is SGHDT and CDR2 is YYEEEE. The CDR3 is 11 residues long. The CDR3 region has the DNA TGTGCCAGCAGCTTGCATACTGAAGCTTTCTTT. Protein: CASSLHTEAFF. The full variable domain, with the rest looked up from reference TRBV5-6 and TRBJ1-1, is DAGVTQSPTHLIKTRGQQVTLRCSPKSGHDTVSWYQQALGQGPQFIFQYYEEEERQRGNFPDRFSGHQFPNYSSELNVNALLLGDSALYLCASSLHTEAFFGQGTRLTVV.

The rearrangement joins TRBV25-1 to TRBJ1-1; D gene ambiguous. Germline values: CDR1 MGHDK, CDR2 SYGVNS. V gave up 5 bases and J gave up 6 bases, with 7 bases separating them. This CDR3 contains 11 residues. CDR3 amino acids: CASSNSAEAFF. The CDR3 nucleotides are TGTGCCAGCAGTAACTCGGCTGAAGCTTTCTTT.

This clone was seen only a few times. The chain carries TRBV5-6 and TRBJ2-3; D is possibly TRBD2 (5 bases). The V gene's germline CDR1 is SGHDT and CDR2 YYEEEE. Trimming took off 3 bases at V and 4 bases at J, with 15 bases between the two ends. The CDR3 has 15 residues. CDR3 residues: CASSSIAQSADTQYF. The CDR3 DNA is TGTGCCAGCAGCTCAATAGCGCAGAGCGCAGATACGCAGTATTTT.